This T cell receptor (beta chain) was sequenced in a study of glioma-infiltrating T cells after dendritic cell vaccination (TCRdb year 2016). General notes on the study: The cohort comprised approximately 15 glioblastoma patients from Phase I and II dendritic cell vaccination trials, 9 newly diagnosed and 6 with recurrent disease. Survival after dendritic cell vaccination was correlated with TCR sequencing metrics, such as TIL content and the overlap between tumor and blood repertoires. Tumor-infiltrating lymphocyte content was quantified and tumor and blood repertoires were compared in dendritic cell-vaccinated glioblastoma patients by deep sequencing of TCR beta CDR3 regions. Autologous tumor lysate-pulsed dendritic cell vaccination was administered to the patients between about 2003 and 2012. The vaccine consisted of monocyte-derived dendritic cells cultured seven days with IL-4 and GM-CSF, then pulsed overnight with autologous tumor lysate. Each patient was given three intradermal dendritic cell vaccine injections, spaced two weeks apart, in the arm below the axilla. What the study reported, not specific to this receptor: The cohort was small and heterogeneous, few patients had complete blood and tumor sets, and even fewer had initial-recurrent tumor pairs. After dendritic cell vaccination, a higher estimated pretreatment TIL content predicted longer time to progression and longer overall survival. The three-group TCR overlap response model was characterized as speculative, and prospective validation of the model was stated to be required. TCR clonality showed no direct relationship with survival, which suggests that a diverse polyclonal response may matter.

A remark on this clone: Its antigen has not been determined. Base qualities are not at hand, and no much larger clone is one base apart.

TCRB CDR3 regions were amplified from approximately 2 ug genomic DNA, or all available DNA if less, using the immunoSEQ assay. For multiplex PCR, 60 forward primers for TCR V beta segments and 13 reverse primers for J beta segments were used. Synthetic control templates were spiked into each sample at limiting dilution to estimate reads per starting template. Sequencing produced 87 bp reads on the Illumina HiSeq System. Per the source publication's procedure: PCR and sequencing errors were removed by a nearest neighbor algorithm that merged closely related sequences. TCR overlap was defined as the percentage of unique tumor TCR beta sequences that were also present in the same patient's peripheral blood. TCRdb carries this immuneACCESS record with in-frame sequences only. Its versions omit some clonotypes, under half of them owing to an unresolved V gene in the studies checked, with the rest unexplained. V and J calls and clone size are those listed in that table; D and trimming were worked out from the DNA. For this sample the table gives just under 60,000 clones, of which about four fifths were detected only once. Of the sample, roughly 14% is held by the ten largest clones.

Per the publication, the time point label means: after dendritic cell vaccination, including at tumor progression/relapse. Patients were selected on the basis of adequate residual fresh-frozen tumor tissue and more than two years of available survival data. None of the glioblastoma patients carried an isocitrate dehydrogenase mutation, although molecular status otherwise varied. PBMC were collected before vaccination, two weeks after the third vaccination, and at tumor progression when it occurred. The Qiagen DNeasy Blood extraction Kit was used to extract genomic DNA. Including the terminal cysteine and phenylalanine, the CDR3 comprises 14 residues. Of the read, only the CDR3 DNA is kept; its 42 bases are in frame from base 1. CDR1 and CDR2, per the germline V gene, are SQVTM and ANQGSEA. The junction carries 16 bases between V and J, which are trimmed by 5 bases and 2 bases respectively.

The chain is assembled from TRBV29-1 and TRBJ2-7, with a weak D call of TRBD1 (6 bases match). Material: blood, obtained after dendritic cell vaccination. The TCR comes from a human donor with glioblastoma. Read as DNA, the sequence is TGCAGCGTTCGGAAACAGGGACCCCCCTACGAGCAGTACTTC. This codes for CSVRKQGPPYEQYF.